The 7 T cell receptor beta chains in this list originate from one sample, sequenced in a study of T cell responses to AZD1222 COVID-19 vaccine. Using immunoSEQ multiplex PCR, the repertoire was profiled, and TCRdb retains in-frame clones only, with some absent. This sample carries 150,000 or so clones, roughly 92% of them seen once, and the ten largest clones take less than 1.5%. The sample was peripheral blood, taken 28 days after the second AZD1222 dose. Receptor source: an adult who received the AZD1222 COVID-19 vaccine.

The chain couples TRBV27 to TRBJ1-1; TRBD1 might be the D (5 bases). V lost 6 bases and J 4 bases, leaving 12 bases between the germline ends. The V gene's germline CDR1 is MNHEY and CDR2 SMNVEV (reference sequence). The CDR3 is made up of 13 amino acids. DNA of the CDR3: TGTGCCAGCAGGATCGCAGGGACCACTGAAGCTTTCTTT. Its protein is CASRIAGTTEAFF.

The CDR3 bases are TGTGCCAGCAGAGACAGGGGAATAGGGAACACTGAAGCTTTCTTT. Protein sequence: CASRDRGIGNTEAFF. This chain joins TRBV2 and TRBJ1-1; 8 bases are shared with TRBD1. CDR3 length: 15 residues. Germline V gene lookup returns CDR1 SNHLY and CDR2 FYNNEI. With V trimmed by 6 bases and J by 1 base, 7 bases remained unmatched.

V and J are TRBV6-6 and TRBJ1-1, with 9 bases aligning to TRBD1. J gave up 7 bases and V 8 bases, and 8 bases lay outside the gene matches. CDR1 and CDR2 from the germline V gene are MNHNY and SVGAGI (reference sequence). This CDR3 comprises 13 residues. The CDR3 coding sequence is TGTGCCAGCGCTCCGACAGGGGGTGTTGAAGCTTTCTTT. Its translation is CASAPTGGVEAFF.

V and J are TRBV5-5 and TRBJ1-6; D call uncertain. The CDR3 covers 15 residues. The germline V gene has CDR1 SGHKS and CDR2 YYEKEE (reference sequence). The V end lost 4 bases, the J end lost 1 base, and 9 bases lay between the germline ends. The CDR3 nucleotides are TGTGCCAGCAGCGTGTCCGGGTCCTATAATTCACCCCTCCACTTT. Translated: CASSVSGSYNSPLHF.

V is TRBV6-5 and J is TRBJ2-1, with D uncertain. CDR1 is MNHEY and CDR2 is SVGAGI in the germline V gene. The V end lost 4 bases, the J end lost 3 bases, and 10 bases lay between the germline ends. The CDR3 length is 14 residues. CDR3 region: CASSSGGVYNEQFF. CDR3 coding DNA: TGTGCCAGCAGTTCGGGTGGGGTCTACAATGAGCAGTTCTTC.

The chain couples TRBV5-5 to TRBJ2-1; no firm D call. The germline V gene encodes CDR1 SGHKS and CDR2 YYEKEE (reference sequence). This CDR3 region has 14 residues. The ends were cut back, 0 bases at V and 0 bases at J, with 4 bases in the middle. CDR3 protein: CASSLVGSYNEQFF. CDR3 coding DNA: TGTGCCAGCAGCTTGGTGGGCTCCTACAATGAGCAGTTCTTC.

The V call is TRBV12-3 or TRBV12-4, the J call TRBJ1-5; unclear D gene. The V and J ends lost 5 bases and 5 bases respectively, with 10 bases between them. This CDR3 is built from 13 residues. The CDR3 DNA reads as TGTGCCAGCAGTGGGAAACTGGATCAGCCCCAGCATTTT. The encoded protein is CASSGKLDQPQHF.